This T cell receptor beta chain was recorded in a study of T cell responses to AZD1222 COVID-19 vaccine. Broader study findings: Donors skewed white British and female; clonal diversity was possibly underestimated.

The J segment lost 2 bases and the V segment lost 3 bases, leaving 11 bases of the junction unmatched. The germline gives CDR1 LGHDT, CDR2 YNNKEL (reference sequence). This CDR3 has 17 amino acids. A remark on this clone: The antigen remains unidentified.

Assay used: immunoSEQ multiplex PCR; TCRdb lists only in-frame clones, some missing. The repertoire has 80,000 or so clones, 85% to 90% of them found once; the top ten carry around 5.8%. The sample consisted of peripheral blood, taken on day 0 of AZD1222 vaccination. The receptor was isolated from an adult in good health. The chain combines TRBV3-1 (or the pseudogene TRBV3-2) with TRBJ2-5; 8 bases match TRBD2. The CDR3 protein is CASSHRARRGDQETQYF. The CDR3 DNA sequence: TGTGCCAGCAGCCACCGTGCTCGGCGGGGGGATCAAGAGACCCAGTACTTC.